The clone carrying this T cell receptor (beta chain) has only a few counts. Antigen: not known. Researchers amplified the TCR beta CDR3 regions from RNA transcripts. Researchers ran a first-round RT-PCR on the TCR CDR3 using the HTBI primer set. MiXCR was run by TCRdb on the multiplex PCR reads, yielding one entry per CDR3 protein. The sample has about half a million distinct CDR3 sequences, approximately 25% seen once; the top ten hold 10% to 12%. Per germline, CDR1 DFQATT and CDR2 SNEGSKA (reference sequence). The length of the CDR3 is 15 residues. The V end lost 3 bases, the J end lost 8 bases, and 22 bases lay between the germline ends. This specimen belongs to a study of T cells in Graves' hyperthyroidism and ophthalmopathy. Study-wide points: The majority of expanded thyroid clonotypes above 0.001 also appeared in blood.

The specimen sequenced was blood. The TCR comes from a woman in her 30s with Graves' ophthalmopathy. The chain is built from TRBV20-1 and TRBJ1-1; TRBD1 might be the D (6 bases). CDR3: CSARGSLRTALEAFF. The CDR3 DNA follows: TGCAGTGCTAGGGGGTCACTCCGGACAGCACTCGAAGCTTTCTTT.